The 17 T cell receptor beta chains given below trace back to one sample, sequenced in a study of T cell responses to AZD1222 COVID-19 vaccine. Method: immunoSEQ multiplex PCR; TCRdb's copy keeps in-frame clones and lacks some. The sample lists about 110,000 clones, roughly 88% occurring once. The material was peripheral blood, obtained on day 0 of AZD1222 vaccination. The receptors come from an adult in good health.

This chain uses TRBV11-2 with TRBJ2-1; 12 bases are shared with TRBD2. This CDR3 comprises 15 residues. The V gene's germline CDR1 is SGHAT and CDR2 FQNNGV. V lost 2 bases and J lost 7; bases outside the gene matches: 3. The DNA of the CDR3 is TGTGCCAGCAGCTTACTAGCGGGAGGGCGAAATGAGCAGTTCTTC. It is translated as CASSLLAGGRNEQFF.

The V call is TRBV12-3 or TRBV12-4, the J call TRBJ1-2; 9 bases fit TRBD1. This CDR3 region has 12 residues. V shed 6 bases and J 8 bases; nucleotides not matched to a gene: 4. CDR3 sequence: CASSRDRVGYTF. CDR3 in DNA: TGTGCCAGCAGCCGGGACAGGGTCGGCTACACCTTC.

This clone appeared a single time. CDR3 bases: TGCGCCAGCAGCCAAGCAGGCGGGAGTTCTGGGGCCAACGTCCTGACTTTC. Translation: CASSQAGGSSGANVLTF. The chain joins TRBV4-3 to TRBJ2-6; 7 bases are shared with TRBD2. V dropped 1 base and J dropped 1; count of bases not matched to a gene: 4. CDR3 size: 17 residues. Germline V gene sequence: CDR1 LGHNA, CDR2 YSLEER.

This chain joins TRBV18 and TRBJ2-3; 7 bases agree with TRBD2. The CDR3 is 16 amino acids. The germline V gene has CDR1 KGHSH and CDR2 LQKENI. V trimming: 6 bases; J trimming: 2 bases; junction bases outside the gene matches: 11. The CDR3 DNA reads TGTGCCAGCTCGCTCGGGCTAGCGGACTACACAGATACGCAGTATTTT. Its translation is CASSLGLADYTDTQYF.

The chain joins TRBV2 to TRBJ2-1, with D tentatively TRBD2 (5 bases). The germline V gene encodes CDR1 SNHLY and CDR2 FYNNEI. The V end was cut by 3 bases, the J end by 0 bases, with 9 bases between. The CDR3 contains 15 residues. DNA for the CDR3: TGTGCCAGCAGTGAGCCGGGATTCTCCTACAATGAGCAGTTCTTC. It yields the protein CASSEPGFSYNEQFF.

This clone was counted only a few times. The chain employs TRBV7-9 and TRBJ2-7, with no clear D. The germline CDR1 and CDR2 sequences are SEHNR and FQNEAQ (reference sequence). CDR3 length: 14 amino acids. Trimming removed 5 bases at V and 0 bases at J, with 11 bases between. The CDR3 bases are TGTGCCAGCAGCCCTTATTCACCCTCCTACGAGCAGTACTTC. Translating it yields CASSPYSPSYEQYF. The full variable domain, completed using reference TRBV7-9 and TRBJ2-7, is DTGVSQNPRHKITKRGQNVTFRCDPISEHNRLYWYRQTLGQGPEFLTYFQNEAQLEKSRLLSDRFSAERPKGSFSTLEIQRTEQGDSAMYLCASSPYSPSYEQYFGPGTRLTVT.

The chain links TRBV18 to TRBJ2-2, with no clear D. CDR1 and CDR2 (germline): KGHSH, LQKENI. V lost 2 bases and J lost 1, with 5 bases in between. CDR3 length: 14 amino acids. The CDR3 loop is CASSPGRNTGELFF. DNA of the CDR3: TGTGCCAGCTCACCAGGGCGGAACACCGGGGAGCTGTTTTTT.

The chain joins TRBV6-6 to TRBJ1-6, with 8 bases that match TRBD1. There are 13 residues in the CDR3. V shed 7 bases, J shed 8 bases, and the junction held 4 bases outside the gene matches. Germline V gene sequence: CDR1 MNHNY, CDR2 SVGAGI (reference sequence). DNA of the CDR3: TGTGCCAGCAACCCGACAGGGGATTCACCCCTCCACTTT. Amino acid sequence: CASNPTGDSPLHF.

The V call is TRBV19, the J call TRBJ2-2, with D perhaps TRBD2 (6 bases). V dropped 6 bases and J dropped 4 bases, with 9 bases sitting between them. CDR1 is LNHDA and CDR2 is SQIVND in the germline V gene (reference sequence). The length of the CDR3 is 13 residues. This CDR3 is CASRRLVTGELFF. In nucleotides, the CDR3 is TGTGCCAGTAGAAGACTAGTCACCGGGGAGCTGTTTTTT.

The chain carries TRBV28 and TRBJ1-2; D perhaps matches TRBD1 (5 bases). The germline gives CDR1 MDHEN, CDR2 SYDVKM. The V gene lost 6 bases and the J gene lost 8 bases, with 13 bases spanning the gap. This CDR3 is 12 amino acids long. CDR3 region: CASSSQVRGYTF. Here the CDR3 DNA reads TGTGCCAGCAGCTCACAGGTTAGGGGCTACACCTTC.

This CDR3 reads CASSLGVPKTEAFF. As DNA, the CDR3 is TGTGCCAGCAGCTTAGGGGTACCAAAGACTGAAGCTTTCTTT. The chain is built from TRBV7-9 and TRBJ1-1; D uncertain. V lost 1 base, J lost 5 bases, and 11 bases lay in between. The CDR3 extends over 14 amino acids. Per germline, CDR1 SEHNR and CDR2 FQNEAQ (reference sequence). Full variable domain (missing parts from reference TRBV7-9 and TRBJ1-1): DTGVSQNPRHKITKRGQNVTFRCDPISEHNRLYWYRQTLGQGPEFLTYFQNEAQLEKSRLLSDRFSAERPKGSFSTLEIQRTEQGDSAMYLCASSLGVPKTEAFFGQGTRLTVV.

The chain is built from TRBV6-5 and TRBJ2-7; TRBD2 matches 7 bases. V shed 2 bases, J shed 2 bases, and the junction held 0 bases outside the gene matches. The CDR3 runs to 13 residues. The germline V gene has CDR1 MNHEY and CDR2 SVGAGI. The CDR3 DNA is TGTGCCAGCAGTTACGCGGGGGCCTACGAGCAGTACTTC. This gives the protein CASSYAGAYEQYF.

The chain joins TRBV15 to TRBJ1-1; D is unclear. V was cut by 0 bases and J by 2 bases, with 10 bases left in between. The CDR3 totals 15 residues. The germline V gene has CDR1 LNHNV and CDR2 YYDKDF (reference sequence). In DNA form, the CDR3 reads TGTGCCACCAGCAGAGATTTGAGTCTAAACACTGAAGCTTTCTTT. Encoded protein: CATSRDLSLNTEAFF.

This clone has only a few counts. This chain links TRBV3-1 (or the pseudogene TRBV3-2) with TRBJ2-1, with D unresolved. The CDR3 is 15 amino acids. Germline CDR1 reads LGHDT; CDR2 reads YNNKEL (reference sequence). With 4 bases removed from V and 4 bases from J, the gap between germline ends came to 14 bases. The chain's CDR3 is CASSPDGMMYNEQFF. The CDR3 nucleotides read TGTGCCAGCAGCCCCGATGGGATGATGTACAATGAGCAGTTCTTC.

The chain has TRBV6-5 and TRBJ1-5; TRBD1 aligns across 9 bases. The CDR3 is made up of 14 amino acids. CDR1 and CDR2 from the germline V gene are MNHEY and SVGAGI. With V trimmed by 3 bases and J by 4 bases, 1 base remained unmatched. As DNA, the CDR3 is TGTGCCAGCAGTTATGGGACAGGGAATCAGCCCCAGCATTTT. It specifies CASSYGTGNQPQHF.

In this sample, this clone turned up once. This chain joins TRBV6-5 and TRBJ2-3, with D hard to call. Trimming pared 7 bases from V and 6 bases from J, leaving 11 bases between. From germline, CDR1 is MNHEY and CDR2 SVGAGI. This CDR3 contains 12 residues. This chain's CDR3 is CASTNLGDTQYF. The CDR3 DNA sequence: TGTGCCAGCACCAACTTAGGGGATACGCAGTATTTT.

The chain links TRBV5-4 to TRBJ1-2, with TRBD1 identical over 8 bases. J was trimmed by 7 bases and V by 4 bases; bases with no gene match: 9. Germline V gene data show CDR1 as SGHNT and CDR2 as YYREEE (reference sequence). The CDR3 covers 14 residues. Here the CDR3 reads CASSTTVQGAGYTF. The CDR3 DNA reads TGTGCCAGCAGCACAACGGTGCAGGGGGCTGGCTACACCTTC.